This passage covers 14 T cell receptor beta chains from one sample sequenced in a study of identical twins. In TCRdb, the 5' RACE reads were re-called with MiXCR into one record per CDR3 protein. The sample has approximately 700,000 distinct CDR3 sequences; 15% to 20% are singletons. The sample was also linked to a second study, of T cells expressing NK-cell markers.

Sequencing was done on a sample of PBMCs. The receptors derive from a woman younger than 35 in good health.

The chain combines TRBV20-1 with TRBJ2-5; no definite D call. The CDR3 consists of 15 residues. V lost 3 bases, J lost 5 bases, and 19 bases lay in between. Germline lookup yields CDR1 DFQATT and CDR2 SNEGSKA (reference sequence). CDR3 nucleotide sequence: TGCAGTGCTAGTGCTCAGCGTAATAAATTTGAGACCCAGTACTTC. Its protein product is CSASAQRNKFETQYF.

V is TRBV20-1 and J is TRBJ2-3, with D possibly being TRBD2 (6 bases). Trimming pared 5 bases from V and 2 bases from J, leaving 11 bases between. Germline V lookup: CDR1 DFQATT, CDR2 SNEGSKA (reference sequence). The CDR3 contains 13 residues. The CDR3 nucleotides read TGCAGTGCTTGGCGGGGAACCACAGATACGCAGTATTTT. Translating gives CSAWRGTTDTQYF.

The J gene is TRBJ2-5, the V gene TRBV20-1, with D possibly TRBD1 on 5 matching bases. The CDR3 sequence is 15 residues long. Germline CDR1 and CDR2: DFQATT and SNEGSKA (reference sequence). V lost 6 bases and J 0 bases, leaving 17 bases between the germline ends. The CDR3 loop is CSAESDTWYQETQYF. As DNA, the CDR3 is TGCAGTGCGGAATCGGACACCTGGTACCAAGAGACCCAGTACTTC.

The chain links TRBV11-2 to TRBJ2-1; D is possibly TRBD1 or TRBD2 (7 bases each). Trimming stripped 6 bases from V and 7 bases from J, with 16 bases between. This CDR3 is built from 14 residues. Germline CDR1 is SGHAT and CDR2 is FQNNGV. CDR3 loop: CASRAGGVRNEQFF. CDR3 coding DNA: TGTGCCAGCAGGGCAGGGGGGGTGCGGAATGAGCAGTTCTTC.

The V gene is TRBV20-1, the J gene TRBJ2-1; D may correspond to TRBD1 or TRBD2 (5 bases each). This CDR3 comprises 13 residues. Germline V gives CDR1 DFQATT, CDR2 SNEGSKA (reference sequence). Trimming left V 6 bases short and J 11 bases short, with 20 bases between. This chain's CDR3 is CSAFLRGAYKQFF. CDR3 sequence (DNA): TGCAGTGCCTTTTTGAGAGGGGCCTATAAGCAGTTCTTC.

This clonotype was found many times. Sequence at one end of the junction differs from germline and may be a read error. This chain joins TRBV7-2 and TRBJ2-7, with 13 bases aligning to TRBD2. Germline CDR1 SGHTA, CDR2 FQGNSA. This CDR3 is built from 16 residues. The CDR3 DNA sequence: TGCGCCAGCAGCTTGGCCGGGACTAGCGGGACCTACGAGCAGTACTTC. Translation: CASSLAGTSGTYEQYF.

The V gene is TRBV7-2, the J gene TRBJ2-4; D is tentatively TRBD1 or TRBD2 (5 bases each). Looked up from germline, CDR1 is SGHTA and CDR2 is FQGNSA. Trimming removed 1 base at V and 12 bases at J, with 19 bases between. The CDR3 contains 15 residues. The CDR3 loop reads CASSLEARGLGNQYF. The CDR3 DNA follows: TGTGCCAGCAGCTTAGAGGCCCGGGGCCTCGGTAATCAGTACTTC.

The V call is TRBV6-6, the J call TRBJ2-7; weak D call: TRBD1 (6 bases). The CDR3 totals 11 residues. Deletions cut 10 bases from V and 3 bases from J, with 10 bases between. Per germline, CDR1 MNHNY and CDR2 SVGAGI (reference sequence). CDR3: CATQDSYEQYF. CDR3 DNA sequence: TGTGCCACCCAGGACAGCTACGAGCAGTACTTC.

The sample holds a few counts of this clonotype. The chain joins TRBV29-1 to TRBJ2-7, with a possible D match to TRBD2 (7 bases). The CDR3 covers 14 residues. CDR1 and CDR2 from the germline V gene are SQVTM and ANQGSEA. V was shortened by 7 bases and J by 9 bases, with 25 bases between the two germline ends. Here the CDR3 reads CSASGGSYPPGQYF. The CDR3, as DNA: TGCAGCGCATCGGGGGGCAGCTACCCTCCGGGGCAGTACTTC.

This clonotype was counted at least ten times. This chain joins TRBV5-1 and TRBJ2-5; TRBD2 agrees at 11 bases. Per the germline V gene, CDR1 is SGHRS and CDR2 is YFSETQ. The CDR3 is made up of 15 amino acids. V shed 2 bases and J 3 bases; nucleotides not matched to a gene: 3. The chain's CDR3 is CASSLGTSGKETQYF. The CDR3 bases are TGCGCCAGCAGCTTAGGGACTAGCGGCAAAGAGACCCAGTACTTC.

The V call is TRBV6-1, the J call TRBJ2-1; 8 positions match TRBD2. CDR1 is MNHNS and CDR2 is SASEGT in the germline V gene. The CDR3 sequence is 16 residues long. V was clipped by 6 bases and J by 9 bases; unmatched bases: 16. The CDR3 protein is CASSPLSAPTSGEQFF. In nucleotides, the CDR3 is TGTGCCAGCAGCCCCCTGTCGGCGCCTACTAGCGGTGAGCAGTTCTTC.

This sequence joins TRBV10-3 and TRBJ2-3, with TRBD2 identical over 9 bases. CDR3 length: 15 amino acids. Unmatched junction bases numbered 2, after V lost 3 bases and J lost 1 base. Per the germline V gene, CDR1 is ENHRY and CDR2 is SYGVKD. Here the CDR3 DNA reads TGTGCCATCAGTGACCCTAGCGGGGGCACAGATACGCAGTATTTT. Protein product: CAISDPSGGTDTQYF.

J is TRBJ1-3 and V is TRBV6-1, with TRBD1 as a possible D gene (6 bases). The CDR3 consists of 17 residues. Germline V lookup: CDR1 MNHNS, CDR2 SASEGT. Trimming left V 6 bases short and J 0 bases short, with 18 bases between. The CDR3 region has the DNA TGTGCCAGCAGCCTAACTGGGGGGGCAAGCTCTGGAAACACCATATATTTT. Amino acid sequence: CASSLTGGASSGNTIYF.

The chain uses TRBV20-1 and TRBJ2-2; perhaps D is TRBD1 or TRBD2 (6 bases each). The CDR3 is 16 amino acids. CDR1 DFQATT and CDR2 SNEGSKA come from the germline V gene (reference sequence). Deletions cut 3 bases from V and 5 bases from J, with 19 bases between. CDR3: CSARVPGGRETGELFF. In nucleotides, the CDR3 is TGCAGTGCTAGGGTCCCCGGGGGCAGAGAGACCGGGGAGCTGTTTTTT.